The 23 T cell receptor beta chains below come from one sample, sequenced in a study of T cell repertoires in cytomegalovirus infection. TCRdb processed the reads anew with MiXCR; each CDR3 protein has one entry. In the table there are some 680,000 distinct CDR3 sequences, roughly 35% of which are singletons. The specimen sequenced was PBMCs. These receptors all stem from a human donor in good health (CMV status not recorded). Some clones in this sample may be carry-over from other donors' samples.

This clonotype came up a few times. The chain carries TRBV6-6 and TRBJ1-6, with D maybe TRBD1 (6 bases). Trimming cost V 6 bases and J 7 bases, with 13 bases left between them. Germline V gene sequence: CDR1 MNHNY, CDR2 SVGAGI (reference sequence). The CDR3 contains 14 residues. CDR3 in DNA: TGTGCCAGCAGCGTCAGGGGTGTGAATTCACCCCTCCACTTT. As protein: CASSVRGVNSPLHF.

The chain links TRBV18 to TRBJ2-2; D ambiguous. Per the germline V gene, CDR1 is KGHSH and CDR2 is LQKENI. V was clipped by 3 bases and J by 5 bases, with 7 bases between them. The CDR3 has 13 residues. The CDR3 sequence is CASSPWSTGELFF. CDR3 bases: TGTGCCAGCTCACCCTGGTCGACCGGGGAGCTGTTTTTT. The variable domain in full, completed from reference TRBV18 and TRBJ2-2, reads NAGVMQNPRHLVRRRGQEARLRCSPMKGHSHVYWYRQLPEEGLKFMVYLQKENIIDESGMPKERFSAEFPKEGPSILRIQQVVRGDSAAYFCASSPWSTGELFFGEGSRLTVL.

This clonotype was detected many times. The CDR3 DNA sequence: TGTGCCAGCAGCGACCGACAAAACACTGAAGCTTTCTTT. It yields the protein CASSDRQNTEAFF. The gene calls are TRBV7-9 and TRBJ1-1, with D unclear. CDR1 and CDR2 from the germline V gene are SEHNR and FQNEAQ (reference sequence). V gave up 5 bases and J gave up 2 bases, with 9 bases separating them. CDR3 size: 13 residues.

The rearrangement joins TRBV7-3 to TRBJ2-1, with 7 bases identical to TRBD2. Unmatched junction bases numbered 9, after V lost 1 base and J lost 6 bases. The V gene's germline CDR1 is SGHTA and CDR2 FQGTGA. The CDR3 extends over 16 amino acids. CDR3 in DNA: TGTGCCAGCAGCTTAAGGGGAGGGTGGCAAGGCAATGAGCAGTTCTTC. It codes for CASSLRGGWQGNEQFF.

The genes are TRBV7-9 and TRBJ2-7, with a weak D call TRBD1 (6 bases). The germline gives CDR1 SEHNR, CDR2 FQNEAQ (reference sequence). Trimming removed 0 bases from V and 3 bases from J, with 15 bases in between. The CDR3 contains 16 residues. The DNA of the CDR3 is TGTGCCAGCAGCTTAGCGGGATCAGGGGACCTCTACGAGCAGTACTTC. Amino acid sequence: CASSLAGSGDLYEQYF.

This clonotype came up once. The rearrangement joins TRBV5-1 to TRBJ2-1; weak D call: TRBD2 (6 bases). The V end was cut by 4 bases, the J end by 4 bases, with 24 bases between. Germline CDR1 and CDR2: SGHRS and YFSETQ. This CDR3 has 18 residues. CDR3 amino acids: CASSDRGHRGGAYNEQFF. The CDR3 nucleotides read TGCGCCAGCAGCGATAGGGGCCACAGAGGAGGGGCTTACAATGAGCAGTTCTTC.

This clonotype has a handful of counts. The chain carries TRBV11-1 and TRBJ2-1; 12 nucleotides align to TRBD2. This CDR3 is built from 17 residues. The J segment lost 12 bases and the V segment lost 5 bases, leaving 17 bases of the junction unmatched. CDR1 and CDR2 from the germline V gene are SGHAT and FQDESV (reference sequence). The CDR3 DNA sequence: TGTGCCAGCAGCAGGGAGAACCCAGCTAGCGGGAGGGCCTCGCAGTTCTTC. It codes for CASSRENPASGRASQFF. Together with reference TRBV11-1 and TRBJ2-1, the CDR3 gives the full variable domain: EAEVAQSPRYKITEKSQAVAFWCDPISGHATLYWYRQILGQGPELLVQFQDESVVDDSQLPKDRFSAERLKGVDSTLKIQPAELGDSAMYLCASSRENPASGRASQFFGPGTRLTVL.

This clonotype came up a few times. This chain joins TRBV6-5 and TRBJ2-3; D ambiguous. Between the trimmed V and J ends, which lost 6 bases and 2 bases, there was a span of 12 bases. This CDR3 contains 14 residues. CDR1 MNHEY and CDR2 SVGAGI come from the germline V gene. CDR3 residues: CASRLTILTDTQYF. CDR3 sequence (DNA): TGTGCCAGCAGACTTACCATACTCACAGATACGCAGTATTTT.

The V and J genes are TRBV20-1 and TRBJ1-2; D is unclear. In germline, CDR1 is DFQATT, CDR2 SNEGSKA (reference sequence). This CDR3 is 16 amino acids long. Between the trimmed V and J ends, which lost 1 base and 2 bases, there was a span of 17 bases. CDR3 nucleotide sequence: TGCAGTGCTAGAGCCCCCCCTATACGTTTAAACTATGGCTACACCTTC. Translating it yields CSARAPPIRLNYGYTF.

This clonotype has just one count. No conserved phenylalanine or tryptophan ends this CDR3, so it is likely a read error. Because the CDR3's place on the DNA is in doubt, the DNA is left out and the CDR3 is given as listed by TCRdb. The rearrangement links TRBV6-2 or TRBV6-3 to TRBJ1-6. From germline, CDR1 is MNHEY and CDR2 SVGEGT. The length of the CDR3 is 13 amino acids, counting both ends. CDR3 region: CASSWASNSPLNC.

This clonotype was detected ten times or more. The rearrangement uses TRBV7-2 and TRBJ2-2, with D unresolved. The CDR3 loop spans 14 amino acids. CDR1 and CDR2 from the germline V gene are SGHTA and FQGNSA. V was clipped by 6 bases and J by 4 bases, with 12 bases between them. In nucleotides, the CDR3 is TGTGCCAGCAGGCTCCGGACCCTCACCGGGGAGCTGTTTTTT. Protein product: CASRLRTLTGELFF.

The V gene is TRBV28, the J gene TRBJ1-1, with TRBD1 matching 10 bases. Germline CDR1 and CDR2: MDHEN and SYDVKM. V gave up 7 bases and J gave up 7 bases; unmatched junction bases: 9. This CDR3 has 14 residues. CDR3 nucleotides: TGTGCCAGCAACCGACAGGGGGCGGTTAGTGAAGCTTTCTTT. Translation: CASNRQGAVSEAFF.

The table lists this clonotype with a few counts. This rearrangement joins TRBV6-5 to TRBJ2-7; D perhaps matches TRBD2 (5 bases). Trimming stripped 6 bases from V and 4 bases from J, with 22 bases between. This CDR3 is built from 16 residues. Germline loops: CDR1 MNHEY, CDR2 SVGAGI. CDR3 amino acids: CASRTQEGLGLYEQYF. DNA of the CDR3: TGTGCCAGCAGAACACAAGAGGGCCTAGGCCTGTACGAGCAGTACTTC.

The table lists this clonotype with a few counts. This chain joins TRBV6-1 and TRBJ2-4; D uncertain. The V end lost 3 bases, the J end lost 3 bases, and 9 bases lay between the germline ends. The CDR3 totals 14 residues. Germline lookup yields CDR1 MNHNS and CDR2 SASEGT. CDR3 sequence (DNA): TGTGCCAGCAGTGATAATAGAGGCAAAAACATTCAGTACTTC. Protein product: CASSDNRGKNIQYF.

This chain uses TRBV6-6 with TRBJ1-4; a weak D match, TRBD1 (5 bases). CDR1 is MNHNY and CDR2 is SVGAGI in the germline V gene (reference sequence). The CDR3 consists of 15 residues. V was trimmed by 0 bases and J by 7 bases, leaving 12 bases between them. The CDR3 DNA follows: TGTGCCAGCAGTTACTCGGGGCATTCAGGTGAAAAACTGTTTTTT. Translation gives CASSYSGHSGEKLFF.

This sequence joins TRBV20-1 and TRBJ2-7, with D possibly being TRBD1 or TRBD2 (6 bases each). This CDR3 contains 14 residues. The germline CDR1 and CDR2 sequences are DFQATT and SNEGSKA (reference sequence). V lost 6 bases to trimming and J lost 5 bases, with 20 bases between them. Here the CDR3 DNA reads TGCAGTGCCTTCTTTCCCACGGGGGCCCACGAGCAGTACTTC. Protein sequence: CSAFFPTGAHEQYF.

This clonotype came up a few times. The genes are TRBV28 and TRBJ1-5; D gene ambiguous. CDR3 length: 14 residues. CDR1 is MDHEN and CDR2 is SYDVKM in the germline V gene. Trimming took 3 bases from V and 5 from J, leaving 11 bases between them. The CDR3 DNA reads as TGTGCCAGCAGTTTGTTAGTTGGGGATCAGCCCCAGCATTTT. It is translated as CASSLLVGDQPQHF.

A word on this clonotype: This CDR3 fails to terminate in the conserved phenylalanine or tryptophan, so it likely reflects a read error. No DNA is shown, since the ends of the CDR3 on it are uncertain; the CDR3 is the one TCRdb lists. The V call is TRBV7-2, the J call TRBJ1-1. Germline V gives CDR1 SGHTA, CDR2 FQGNSA. The CDR3 totals 15 residues, both ends included. CDR3 protein: CASSLVVGSNTETFL.

About this clonotype: The junction and the germline gene differ at one end; a read error may be behind it. The chain has TRBV9 and TRBJ1-2, with a weak D call TRBD1 (5 bases). The CDR3 covers 14 residues. The germline CDR1 and CDR2 sequences are SGDLS and YYNGEE. Here the CDR3 reads CARSVAAQGEGYPF. In DNA, the CDR3 is TGTGCCCGCAGCGTAGCAGCCCAGGGTGAGGGCTACCCCTTC.

The chain combines TRBV4-1 with TRBJ1-1; D uncertain. The V end was cut by 1 base, the J end by 3 bases, with 9 bases between. CDR3 size: 14 residues. Germline values: CDR1 MGHRA, CDR2 YSYEKL. CDR3 protein: CASSQARRDTEAFF. The CDR3 nucleotides are TGCGCCAGCAGCCAAGCGAGAAGGGACACTGAAGCTTTCTTT.

This clonotype was seen ten or more times. This chain joins TRBV6-1 and TRBJ2-5; D not resolved. Trimming shortened V by 3 bases and J by 3 bases, and 5 bases separated the two germline ends. CDR1 is MNHNS and CDR2 is SASEGT in the germline V gene. The CDR3 spans 12 residues. This CDR3 reads CASSDWKETQYF. CDR3 nucleotides: TGTGCCAGCAGTGACTGGAAAGAGACCCAGTACTTC.

This clonotype was observed a few times. V usage is TRBV10-3 and J usage is TRBJ1-1; D remains ambiguous. Per the germline V gene, CDR1 is ENHRY and CDR2 is SYGVKD. CDR3 length: 16 amino acids. The ends were cut back, 3 bases at V and 2 bases at J, with 16 bases in the middle. The CDR3 bases are TGTGCCATCAGTGAACGGAGGGTAGGACGAAACACTGAAGCTTTCTTT. Amino acids: CAISERRVGRNTEAFF.

This clonotype has just one count. With a much larger clone just one base away, this may be a read error. The chain couples TRBV28 to TRBJ1-5; D gene uncertain. CDR1 and CDR2 from the germline V gene are MDHEN and SYDVKM. This CDR3 has 16 residues. V lost 7 bases to trimming and J lost 0 bases, with 16 bases between them. CDR3 nucleotide sequence: TGTGCCAGCATTTCTCAAAAATTACATAGCAATCAGCCCCAGCATTTT. This codes for CASISQKLHSNQPQHF.